A selection of T cell receptor beta chains follows, all from one sample in a study of T cell changes during pregnancy in multiple sclerosis. Profiling relied on immunoSEQ multiplex PCR, and the TCRdb table lists in-frame clones only, not all of them. Of tens of thousands of clones in the sample, 88% were seen once. The sample here was CD4+ T cells from peripheral blood mononuclear cells, taken before pregnancy. These receptors came from a female donor with multiple sclerosis, enrolled in a pregnancy study. Both conserved end residues are part of each CDR3. A D gene is named only where the DNA matches it firmly. A row's size may be missing; if present it is once, few, many or a size class.

TRBJ2-5 | TRBV1 | NA | NA | TGCACCAGCAGCCGAGGCGGTGAAGAGACCCAGTACTTC | CTSSRGGEETQYF
TRBJ2-5 | TRBV4-3 | NA | NA | TGCGCCAGCAGCCAAGATCAGGGGGAGACCCAGTACTTC | CASSQDQGETQYF
TRBJ2-7 | TRBV5-1 | TRBD2 | NA | TGCGCCAGCAGCTTGGGAAACCTAGCGGGAGTTGAGCAGTACTTC | CASSLGNLAGVEQYF
TRBJ2-3 | TRBV6-4 | NA | NA | TGTGCCAGCAGTGTCGGGAGCACAGATACGCAGTATTTT | CASSVGSTDTQYF
TRBJ2-2 | TRBV11-2 | NA | NA | TGTGCCAGCAGCTTAGGCCGGGGTGGCACCGGGGAGCTGTTTTTT | CASSLGRGGTGELFF
TRBJ1-5 | TRBV28 | TRBD1 | NA | TGTGCCAGCAGTGAATACGGGACAGGCCCCCAGCATTTT | CASSEYGTGPQHF
TRBJ1-5 | TRBV19 | TRBD1 | NA | TGTGCCAGTAGTCTCCGACAGGGGGATAGCAATCAGCCCCAGCATTTT | CASSLRQGDSNQPQHF
TRBJ2-7 | TRBV6-1 | TRBD2 | NA | TGTGCCAGCAGTTTTAGCGGGAGGTCCTCCTACGAGCAGTACTTC | CASSFSGRSSYEQYF
TRBJ2-1 | TRBV5-1 | TRBD2 | NA | TGCGCCAGCAGCCCGGGGGGAGTCAATGAGCAGTTCTTC | CASSPGGVNEQFF
TRBJ2-7 | TRBV5-4 | NA | once | TGTGCCAGCAGCTTAGCGAGTCAGGGCCCCTACGAGCAGTACTTC | CASSLASQGPYEQYF
TRBJ2-5 | TRBV29-1 | NA | NA | TGCAGCGTTGCGAGGGACTCCGAAGAGACCCAGTACTTC | CSVARDSEETQYF
TRBJ1-2 | TRBV6-1 | TRBD1 | NA | TGTGCCAGCAGTGAACGACCGGGACAGGGTTATGGCTACACCTTC | CASSERPGQGYGYTF
TRBJ2-7 | TRBV29-1 | TRBD2 | NA | TGCAGCGTTGCCGAAGGACTAGCGCCTTACGGGGAGCAGTACTTC | CSVAEGLAPYGEQYF